One and the same sample provided the 6 T cell receptor beta chains below, sequenced in a study of cytomegalovirus exposure and HLA in healthy donors. PCR primers comprised 60 Vbeta and 13 Jbeta primers. TCRdb's copy holds only in-frame clones and misses some; the assay was immunoSEQ multiplex PCR. The table lists roughly 110,000 clones, over 70% of them singletons. Sequencing was done on a sample of PBMCs. These receptor sequences come from a man aged 25-45 years in good health and CMV-seronegative.

This clone was observed a handful of times. The chain couples TRBV4-1 to TRBJ1-4, with 7 bases matching TRBD1. With V trimmed by 4 bases and J by 7 bases, 18 bases remained unmatched. In germline, CDR1 is MGHRA, CDR2 YSYEKL. The CDR3 extends over 18 amino acids. CDR3 protein: CASSPVPTGNRQGEKLFF. DNA for the CDR3: TGCGCCAGCAGCCCAGTCCCCACAGGGAACCGACAGGGTGAAAAACTGTTTTTT.

The chain uses TRBV6-5 and TRBJ1-4; D possibly corresponds to TRBD1 (6 bases). Looked up from germline, CDR1 is MNHEY and CDR2 is SVGAGI. V lost 6 bases to trimming and J lost 3 bases, with 11 bases between them. This CDR3 is 14 amino acids long. CDR3 amino acids: CASSHDRSNEKLFF. CDR3 coding DNA: TGTGCCAGCAGCCACGACAGGTCTAATGAAAAACTGTTTTTT.

The V and J genes are TRBV30 and TRBJ1-1; no clear D. Germline loops: CDR1 GTSNPN, CDR2 SVGIG (reference sequence). This CDR3 is 13 amino acids long. Trimming pared 4 bases from V and 0 bases from J, leaving 9 bases between. The CDR3 loop reads CAWIRGVNTEAFF. CDR3 sequence (DNA): TGTGCCTGGATTCGAGGCGTGAACACTGAAGCTTTCTTT. Complete variable domain (other parts from reference TRBV30 and TRBJ1-1): SQTIHQWPATLVQPVGSPLSLECTVEGTSNPNLYWYRQAAGRGLQLLFYSVGIGQISSEVPQNLSASRPQDRQFILSSKKLLLSDSGFYLCAWIRGVNTEAFFGQGTRLTVV.

CDR3 nucleotides: TGTGCCAGCAGTTACGATGCGAGGGATACGCAGTATTTT. This sequence encodes CASSYDARDTQYF. The rearrangement uses TRBV6-5 and TRBJ2-3; D is unclear. V was cut by 2 bases and J by 6 bases, with 9 bases left in between. CDR3 size: 13 residues. The germline CDR1 and CDR2 sequences are MNHEY and SVGAGI.

This sequence joins TRBV5-4 and TRBJ2-5, with D maybe TRBD2 (7 bases). Germline CDR1 is SGHNT and CDR2 is YYREEE (reference sequence). The CDR3 spans 14 residues. The V and J ends lost 1 base and 4 bases respectively, with 11 bases between them. The CDR3 loop is CASSLKGGGETQYF. CDR3 bases: TGTGCCAGCAGCTTGAAAGGGGGGGGAGAGACCCAGTACTTC.

The chain uses TRBV4-1 and TRBJ2-7, with 8 bases matching TRBD1. The CDR3 is 15 residues long. Germline V gives CDR1 MGHRA, CDR2 YSYEKL. Losses at the gene ends were 4 bases for V and 6 bases for J; bases not matched to a gene: 11. In DNA, the CDR3 is TGCGCCAGCAGCCGAGACTTACAGGGGGTTGGCGAGCAGTACTTC. It is translated as CASSRDLQGVGEQYF.